The 18 T cell receptor beta chains given below trace back to one sample, sequenced in a study of blood T cell repertoires in COVID-19. Assay used: immunoSEQ multiplex PCR; TCRdb lists only in-frame clones, some missing. The profile shows about 240,000 clones, 75% to 85% of them singletons. Sequenced sample: peripheral blood. Receptors were obtained from a woman in her seventies with acute or convalescent COVID-19.

V and J are TRBV7-9 and TRBJ2-7; possibly TRBD1 for D (6 bases). The CDR3 extends over 14 amino acids. Germline values: CDR1 SEHNR, CDR2 FQNEAQ (reference sequence). Trimming left V 4 bases short and J 5 bases short, with 15 bases between. The CDR3 region is CASSSIQGPHEQYF. The DNA of the CDR3 is TGTGCCAGCAGCTCCATACAGGGTCCCCACGAGCAGTACTTC.

The V call is TRBV3-1 (or the pseudogene TRBV3-2), the J call TRBJ1-5; D ambiguous. Germline V gene lookup returns CDR1 LGHDT and CDR2 YNNKEL (reference sequence). The CDR3 is 13 residues long. V gave up 3 bases and J gave up 7 bases, with 10 bases separating them. In nucleotides, the CDR3 is TGTGCCAGCAGCCAGTGGCAGTTACAGCCCCAGCATTTT. Its translation: CASSQWQLQPQHF.

This clone was counted between two and nine times. The chain employs TRBV27 and TRBJ1-5, with D tentatively TRBD1 (6 bases). Trimming stripped 3 bases from V and 3 bases from J, with 12 bases between. CDR1 is MNHEY and CDR2 is SMNVEV in the germline V gene (reference sequence). The CDR3 spans 15 residues. Here the CDR3 DNA reads TGTGCCAGCAGTTTGGGGGCGGGTCTCAATCAGCCCCAGCATTTT. The encoded protein is CASSLGAGLNQPQHF.

This clone was seen just once. This rearrangement joins TRBV20-1 to TRBJ1-1; perhaps TRBD1 as D (5 bases). Germline V CDR1 and CDR2: DFQATT, SNEGSKA (reference sequence). Trimming removed 3 bases at V and 6 bases at J, with 8 bases between. There are 11 residues in the CDR3. CDR3 bases: TGCAGTGCTAGCGCGGGGGCTGAAGCTTTCTTT. The encoded protein is CSASAGAEAFF.

This chain links TRBV7-9 with TRBJ2-1; no firm D call. Germline lookup yields CDR1 SEHNR and CDR2 FQNEAQ (reference sequence). The germline V and J ends were trimmed by 2 bases and 5 bases, with 10 bases remaining between them. The CDR3 runs to 14 residues. The CDR3 spells CASSLYRQDNEQFF. DNA of the CDR3: TGTGCCAGCAGCTTATACCGGCAGGACAATGAGCAGTTCTTC.

In its sample, this clone was seen a few times. The sample holds other DNA sequences that translate to the same CDR3. V and J are TRBV18 and TRBJ2-5; perhaps TRBD1 as D (6 bases). From germline, CDR1 is KGHSH and CDR2 LQKENI. The CDR3 covers 15 residues. V was clipped by 1 base and J by 1 base, with 10 bases between them. DNA for the CDR3: TGTGCCAGCTCACCACTCCAGGGGCCCCAAGAGACCCAGTACTTC. Protein sequence: CASSPLQGPQETQYF.

This clone has more than one count but fewer than ten. The identical CDR3 is also encoded by other nucleotide sequences in the sample. The chain is built from TRBV14 and TRBJ1-4; D is undetermined. Trimming left V 1 base short and J 8 bases short, with 8 bases between. Germline loops: CDR1 SGHDN, CDR2 FVKESK. CDR3 length: 13 residues. The CDR3 reads CASSQGGREKLFF. The CDR3 DNA sequence: TGTGCCAGCAGCCAAGGCGGAAGGGAAAAACTGTTTTTT. Looking up the rest from reference TRBV14 and TRBJ1-4 gives the full variable domain: EAGVTQFPSHSVIEKGQTVTLRCDPISGHDNLYWYRRVMGKEIKFLLHFVKESKQDESGMPNNRFLAERTGGTYSTLKVQPAELEDSGVYFCASSQGGREKLFFGSGTQLSVL.

This clone was seen once. V gene TRBV3-1 (or the pseudogene TRBV3-2) combines with J gene TRBJ1-3; tentative D call: TRBD1 (6 bases). The CDR3 sequence is 16 residues long. Trimming stripped 0 bases from V and 4 bases from J, with 13 bases between. The germline V gene encodes CDR1 LGHDT and CDR2 YNNKEL (reference sequence). This chain's CDR3 is CASSQEQTGKGNTIYF. Here the CDR3 DNA reads TGTGCCAGCAGCCAAGAACAGACAGGAAAAGGAAACACCATATATTTT.

The CDR3 DNA sequence: TGTGCCAGCAGCTTGAGGCTAGCGGGGAGCGAAGAGACCCAGTACTTC. It encodes CASSLRLAGSEETQYF. This chain joins TRBV7-9 and TRBJ2-5; 9 positions match TRBD2. V dropped 3 bases and J dropped 3; count of bases not matched to a gene: 8. CDR3 length equals 16 residues. Germline CDR1 and CDR2: SEHNR and FQNEAQ (reference sequence).

This clone was observed a single time. This chain uses TRBV27 with TRBJ1-2; 9 nucleotides agree with TRBD1. The germline gives CDR1 MNHEY, CDR2 SMNVEV (reference sequence). Trimming at V came to 5 bases and at J to 7 bases, leaving 14 bases not matched to a gene. This CDR3 contains 16 residues. The DNA of the CDR3 is TGTGCCAGCAGTGCCATGGACAGGGGTTCTGTGGCTGGCTACACCTTC. Translated, it gives CASSAMDRGSVAGYTF.

The rearrangement uses TRBV5-1 and TRBJ2-1; D is possibly TRBD2 (6 bases). The germline CDR1 and CDR2 sequences are SGHRS and YFSETQ. V was pared by 4 bases and J by 2 bases, with 13 bases between. This CDR3 spans 15 amino acids. This CDR3 reads CASSAGTAAYNEQFF. The DNA of the CDR3 is TGCGCCAGCAGCGCCGGGACTGCTGCCTACAATGAGCAGTTCTTC.

The J gene is TRBJ2-1, the V gene TRBV7-9, with D hard to call. V was pared by 5 bases and J by 0 bases, with 11 bases between. Germline V gene lookup returns CDR1 SEHNR and CDR2 FQNEAQ (reference sequence). CDR3 length equals 15 residues. CDR3 nucleotide sequence: TGTGCCAGCAGCCAGGCCGGCCTCTCCTACAATGAGCAGTTCTTC. This codes for CASSQAGLSYNEQFF.

This clone has only a few counts. The chain couples TRBV10-2 to TRBJ2-7; D not certain. V was shortened by 6 bases and J by 3 bases, with 6 bases between the two germline ends. Germline CDR1 and CDR2: WSHSY and SAAADI. The CDR3 sequence is 11 residues long. The CDR3 DNA reads as TGCGCCAGCAGGTTAAACTACGAGCAGTACTTC. Translating gives CASRLNYEQYF.

The rearrangement links TRBV3-1 (or the pseudogene TRBV3-2) to TRBJ1-3; D ambiguous. CDR3 size: 13 residues. The V gene's germline CDR1 is LGHDT and CDR2 YNNKEL (reference sequence). V lost 2 bases, J lost 2 bases, and 4 bases lay in between. CDR3 residues: CASSQTPGNTIYF. The CDR3 nucleotides are TGTGCCAGCAGCCAAACACCTGGAAACACCATATATTTT.

The chain uses TRBV27 and TRBJ2-7; no reliable D call. CDR3 length equals 12 residues. Germline CDR1 and CDR2: MNHEY and SMNVEV (reference sequence). With 7 bases removed from V and 3 bases from J, the gap between germline ends came to 10 bases. This CDR3 reads CASTNTGYEQYF. CDR3 DNA sequence: TGTGCCAGCACGAATACGGGCTACGAGCAGTACTTC.

The chain employs TRBV7-2 and TRBJ2-1; 15 positions match TRBD2. CDR1 is SGHTA and CDR2 is FQGNSA in the germline V gene. V shed 8 bases and J 0 bases; nucleotides not matched to a gene: 2. The CDR3 sequence is 16 residues long. CDR3 residues: CASGTSGGFSYNEQFF. CDR3 DNA: TGTGCCAGCGGGACTAGCGGGGGGTTCTCCTACAATGAGCAGTTCTTC.

J is TRBJ1-6 and V is TRBV19; a weak D match, TRBD1 (6 bases). This CDR3 has 15 residues. Germline V gene sequence: CDR1 LNHDA, CDR2 SQIVND (reference sequence). V lost 6 bases and J lost 7, with 16 bases in between. In DNA form, the CDR3 reads TGTGCCAGTAGCACCAGGGGATTAAAGAATTCACCCCTCCACTTT. Translated, it gives CASSTRGLKNSPLHF. Looking up the rest from reference TRBV19 and TRBJ1-6 gives the full variable domain: DGGITQSPKYLFRKEGQNVTLSCEQNLNHDAMYWYRQDPGQGLRLIYYSQIVNDFQKGDIAEGYSVSREKKESFPLTVTSAQKNPTAFYLCASSTRGLKNSPLHFGNGTRLTVT.

This clone was counted a single time. This chain links TRBV6-5 with TRBJ2-1, with D possibly matching TRBD1 (6 bases). Trimming shortened V by 11 bases and J by 8 bases, and 22 bases separated the two germline ends. The CDR3 length is 14 residues. Germline V gene sequence: CDR1 MNHEY, CDR2 SVGAGI. The CDR3 reads CASTTGSPGDEQFF. The CDR3 region has the DNA TGTGCCTCAACCACAGGGTCCCCTGGGGATGAGCAGTTCTTC.